This T cell receptor (beta chain) was captured by sequencing in a study of T cells in Graves' hyperthyroidism and ophthalmopathy. RNA transcripts were the template for amplifying TCR beta CDR3 regions. A first-round RT-PCR of the TCR CDR3 used the HTBI primer set. TCRdb independently ran MiXCR on the multiplex PCR reads; one entry per CDR3 protein. Found here are under 700,000 distinct CDR3 sequences, about half of them singletons; the top ten hold roughly 8.2%. The CDR3 covers 14 residues. The V end lost 0 bases, the J end lost 2 bases, and 8 bases lay between the germline ends. Germline lookup yields CDR1 DFQATT and CDR2 SNEGSKA (reference sequence).

This TCR was sampled from a woman aged 18-35 years with Graves' hyperthyroidism. The genes are TRBV20-1 and TRBJ1-5; D is unclear. Sequencing was done on a sample of peripheral blood or thyroid tissue (not recorded which). CDR3 protein: CSARDGQGNQPQHF. CDR3 coding DNA: TGCAGTGCTAGAGATGGGCAGGGCAATCAGCCCCAGCATTTT.